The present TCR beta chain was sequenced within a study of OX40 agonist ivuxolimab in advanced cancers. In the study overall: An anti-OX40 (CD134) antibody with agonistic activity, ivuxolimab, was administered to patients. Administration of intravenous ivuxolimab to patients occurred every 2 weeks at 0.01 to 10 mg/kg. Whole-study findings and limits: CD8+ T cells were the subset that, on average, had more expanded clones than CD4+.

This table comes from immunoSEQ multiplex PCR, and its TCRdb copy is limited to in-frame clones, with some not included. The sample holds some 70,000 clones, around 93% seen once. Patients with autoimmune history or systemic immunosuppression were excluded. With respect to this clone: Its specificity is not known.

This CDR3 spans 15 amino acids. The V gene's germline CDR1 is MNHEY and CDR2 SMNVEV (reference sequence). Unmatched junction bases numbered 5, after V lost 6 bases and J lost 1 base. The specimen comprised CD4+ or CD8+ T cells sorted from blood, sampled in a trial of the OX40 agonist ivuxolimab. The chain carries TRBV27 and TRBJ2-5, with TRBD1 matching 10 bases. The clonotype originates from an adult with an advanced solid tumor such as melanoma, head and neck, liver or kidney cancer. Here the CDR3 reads CASRDRGSVQETQYF. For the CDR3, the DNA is TGTGCCAGCAGGGACAGGGGGTCAGTCCAAGAGACCCAGTACTTC.